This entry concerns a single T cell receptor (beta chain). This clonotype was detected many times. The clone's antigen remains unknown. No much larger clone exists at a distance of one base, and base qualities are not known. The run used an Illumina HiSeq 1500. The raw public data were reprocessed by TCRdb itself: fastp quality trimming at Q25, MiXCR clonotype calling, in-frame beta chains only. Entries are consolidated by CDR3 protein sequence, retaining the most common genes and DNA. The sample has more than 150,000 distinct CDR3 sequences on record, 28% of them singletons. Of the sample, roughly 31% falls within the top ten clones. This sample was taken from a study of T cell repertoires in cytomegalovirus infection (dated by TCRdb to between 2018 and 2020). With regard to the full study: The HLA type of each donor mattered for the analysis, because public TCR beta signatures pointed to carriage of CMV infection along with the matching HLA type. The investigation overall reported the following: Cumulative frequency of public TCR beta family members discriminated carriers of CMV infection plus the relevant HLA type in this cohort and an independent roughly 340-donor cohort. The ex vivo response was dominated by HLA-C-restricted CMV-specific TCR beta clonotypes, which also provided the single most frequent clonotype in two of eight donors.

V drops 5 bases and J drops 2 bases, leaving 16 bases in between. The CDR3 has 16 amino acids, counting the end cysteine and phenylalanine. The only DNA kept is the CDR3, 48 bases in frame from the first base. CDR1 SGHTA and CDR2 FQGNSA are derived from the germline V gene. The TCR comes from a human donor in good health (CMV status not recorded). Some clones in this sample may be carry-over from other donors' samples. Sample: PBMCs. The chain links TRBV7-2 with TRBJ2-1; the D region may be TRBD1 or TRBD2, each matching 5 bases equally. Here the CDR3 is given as CASSPTVWGTYNEQFF. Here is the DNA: TGTGCCAGCAGCCCTACGGTGTGGGGGACCTACAATGAGCAGTTCTTC.